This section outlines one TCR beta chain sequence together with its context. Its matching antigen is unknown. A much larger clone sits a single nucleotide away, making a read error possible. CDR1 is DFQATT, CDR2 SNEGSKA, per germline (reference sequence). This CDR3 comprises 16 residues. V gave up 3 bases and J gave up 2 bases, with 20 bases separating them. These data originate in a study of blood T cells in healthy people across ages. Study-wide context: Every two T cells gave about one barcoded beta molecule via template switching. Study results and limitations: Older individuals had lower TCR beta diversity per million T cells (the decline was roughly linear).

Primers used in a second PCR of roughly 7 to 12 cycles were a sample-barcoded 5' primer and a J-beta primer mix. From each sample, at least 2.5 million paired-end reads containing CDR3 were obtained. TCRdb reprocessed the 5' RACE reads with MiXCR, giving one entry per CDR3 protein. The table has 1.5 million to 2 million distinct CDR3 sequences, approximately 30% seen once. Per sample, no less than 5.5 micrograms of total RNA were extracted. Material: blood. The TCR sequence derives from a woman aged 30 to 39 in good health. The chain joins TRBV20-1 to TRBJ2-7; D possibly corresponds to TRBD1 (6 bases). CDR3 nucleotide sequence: TGCAGTGCTAGGTTGGCGGCAGCAGGGGAGACCTACGAGCAGTACTTC. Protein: CSARLAAAGETYEQYF.